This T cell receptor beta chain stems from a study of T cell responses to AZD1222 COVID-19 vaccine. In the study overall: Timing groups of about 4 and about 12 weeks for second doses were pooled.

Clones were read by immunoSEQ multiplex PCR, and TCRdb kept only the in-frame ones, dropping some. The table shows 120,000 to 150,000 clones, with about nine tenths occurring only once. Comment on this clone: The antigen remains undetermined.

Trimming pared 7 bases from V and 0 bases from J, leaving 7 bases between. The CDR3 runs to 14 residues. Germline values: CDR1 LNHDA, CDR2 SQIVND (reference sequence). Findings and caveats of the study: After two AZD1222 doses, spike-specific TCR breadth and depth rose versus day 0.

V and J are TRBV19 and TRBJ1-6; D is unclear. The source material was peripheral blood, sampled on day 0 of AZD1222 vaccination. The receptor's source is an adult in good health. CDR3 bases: TGTGCCAGTACAGCGAACTCCTATAATTCACCCCTCCACTTT. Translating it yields CASTANSYNSPLHF.